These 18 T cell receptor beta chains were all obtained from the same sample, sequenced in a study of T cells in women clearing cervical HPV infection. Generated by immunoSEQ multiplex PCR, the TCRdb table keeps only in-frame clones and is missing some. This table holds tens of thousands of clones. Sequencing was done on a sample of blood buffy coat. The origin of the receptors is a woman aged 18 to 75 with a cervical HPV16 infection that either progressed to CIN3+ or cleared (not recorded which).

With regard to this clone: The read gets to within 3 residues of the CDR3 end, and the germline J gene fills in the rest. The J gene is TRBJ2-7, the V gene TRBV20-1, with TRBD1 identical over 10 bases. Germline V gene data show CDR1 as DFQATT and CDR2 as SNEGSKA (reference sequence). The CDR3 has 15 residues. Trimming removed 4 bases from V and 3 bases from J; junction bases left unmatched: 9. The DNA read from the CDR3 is TGCAGTGCTACTCCCGGGGACAGGGGAGACTACGAG. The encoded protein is CSATPGDRGDYE. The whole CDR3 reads CSATPGDRGDYEQYF.

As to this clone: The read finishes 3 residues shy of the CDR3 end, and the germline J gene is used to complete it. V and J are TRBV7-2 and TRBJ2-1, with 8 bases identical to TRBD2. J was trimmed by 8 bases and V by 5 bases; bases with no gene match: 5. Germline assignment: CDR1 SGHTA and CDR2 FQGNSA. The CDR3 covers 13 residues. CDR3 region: CASSPRTSHEQFF. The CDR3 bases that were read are TGTGCCAGCAGCCCCCGGACTAGCCATGAG.

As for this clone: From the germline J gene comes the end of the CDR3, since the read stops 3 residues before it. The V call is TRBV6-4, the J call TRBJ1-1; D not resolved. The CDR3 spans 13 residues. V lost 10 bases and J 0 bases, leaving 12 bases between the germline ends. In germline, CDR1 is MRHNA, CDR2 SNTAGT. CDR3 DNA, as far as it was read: TGTGCCACCTCGGTGGCGGTGAACACTGAA. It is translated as CATSVAVNTE. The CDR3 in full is CATSVAVNTEAFF.

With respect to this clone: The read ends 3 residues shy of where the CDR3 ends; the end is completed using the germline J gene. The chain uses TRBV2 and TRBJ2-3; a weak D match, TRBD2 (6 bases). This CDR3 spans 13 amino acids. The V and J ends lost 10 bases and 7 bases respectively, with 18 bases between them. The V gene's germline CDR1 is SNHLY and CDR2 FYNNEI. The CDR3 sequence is CATSGLSGNTQYF. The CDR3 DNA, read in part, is TGTGCCACCTCGGGACTCTCTGGAAATACG.

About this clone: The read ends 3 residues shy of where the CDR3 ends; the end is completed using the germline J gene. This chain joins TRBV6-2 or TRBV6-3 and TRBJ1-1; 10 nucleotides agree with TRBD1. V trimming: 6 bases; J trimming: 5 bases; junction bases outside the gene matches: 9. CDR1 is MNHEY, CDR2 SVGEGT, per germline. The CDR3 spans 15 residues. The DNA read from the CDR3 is TGTGCCAGCAGAACAGCAGGACAGGGGGTTACTGAA. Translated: CASRTAGQGVTE. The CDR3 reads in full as CASRTAGQGVTEAFF.

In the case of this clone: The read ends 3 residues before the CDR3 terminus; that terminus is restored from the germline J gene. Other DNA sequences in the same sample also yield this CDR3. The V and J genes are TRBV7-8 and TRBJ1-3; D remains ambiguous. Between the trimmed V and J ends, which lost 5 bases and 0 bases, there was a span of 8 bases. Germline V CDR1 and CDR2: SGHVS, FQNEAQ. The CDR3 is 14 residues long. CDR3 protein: CASSPSDSGNTIYF. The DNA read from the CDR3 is TGTGCCAGCAGCCCTTCAGACTCTGGAAACACC.

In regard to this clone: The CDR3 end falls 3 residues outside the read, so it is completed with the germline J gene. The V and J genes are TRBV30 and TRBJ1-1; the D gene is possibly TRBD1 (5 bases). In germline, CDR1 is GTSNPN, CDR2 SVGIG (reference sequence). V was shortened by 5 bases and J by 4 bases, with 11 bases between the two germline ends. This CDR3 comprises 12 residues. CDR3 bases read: TGTGCCTGGGGCCGGGGGAGCACTGAA. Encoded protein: CAWGRGSTE. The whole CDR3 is CAWGRGSTEAFF. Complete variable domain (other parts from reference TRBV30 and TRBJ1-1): SQTIHQWPATLVQPVGSPLSLECTVEGTSNPNLYWYRQAAGRGLQLLFYSVGIGQISSEVPQNLSASRPQDRQFILSSKKLLLSDSGFYLCAWGRGSTEAFFGQGTRLTVV.

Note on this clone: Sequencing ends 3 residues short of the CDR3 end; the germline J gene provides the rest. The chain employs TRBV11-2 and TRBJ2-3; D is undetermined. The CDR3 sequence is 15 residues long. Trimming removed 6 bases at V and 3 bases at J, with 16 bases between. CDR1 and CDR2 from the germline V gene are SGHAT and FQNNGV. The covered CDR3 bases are TGTGCCAGCAGTTCAGATCTTACCCTGACAGATACG. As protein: CASSSDLTLTDT. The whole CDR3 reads CASSSDLTLTDTQYF.

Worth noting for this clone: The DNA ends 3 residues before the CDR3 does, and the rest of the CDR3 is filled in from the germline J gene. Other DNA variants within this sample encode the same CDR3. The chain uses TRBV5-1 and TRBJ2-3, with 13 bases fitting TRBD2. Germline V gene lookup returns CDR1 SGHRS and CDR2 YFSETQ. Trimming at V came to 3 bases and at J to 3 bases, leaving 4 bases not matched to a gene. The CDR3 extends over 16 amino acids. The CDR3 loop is CASSSTSGGGTDTQYF. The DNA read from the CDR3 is TGCGCCAGCAGCTCAACTAGCGGGGGGGGGACAGATACG.

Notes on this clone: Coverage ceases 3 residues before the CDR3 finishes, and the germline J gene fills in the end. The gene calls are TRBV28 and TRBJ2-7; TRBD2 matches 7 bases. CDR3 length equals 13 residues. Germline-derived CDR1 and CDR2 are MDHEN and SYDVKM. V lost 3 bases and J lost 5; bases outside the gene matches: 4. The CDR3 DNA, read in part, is TGTGCCAGCAGTTTTGCGGGAGAGGACGAG. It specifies CASSFAGEDE. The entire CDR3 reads CASSFAGEDEQYF.

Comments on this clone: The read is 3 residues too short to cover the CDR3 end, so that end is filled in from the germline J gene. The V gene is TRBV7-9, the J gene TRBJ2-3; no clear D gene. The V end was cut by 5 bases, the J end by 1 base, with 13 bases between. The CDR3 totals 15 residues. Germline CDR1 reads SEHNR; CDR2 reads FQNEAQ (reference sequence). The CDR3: CASSPTPYGTDTQYF. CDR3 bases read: TGTGCCAGCAGCCCGACACCCTATGGCACAGATACG.

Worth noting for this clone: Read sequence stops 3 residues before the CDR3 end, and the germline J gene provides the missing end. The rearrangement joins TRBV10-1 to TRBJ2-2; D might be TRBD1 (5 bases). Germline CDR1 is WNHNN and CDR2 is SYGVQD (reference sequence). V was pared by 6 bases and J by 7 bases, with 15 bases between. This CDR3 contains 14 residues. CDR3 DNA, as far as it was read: TGCGCCAGCAGCTACGACAGTTCCGGCGGGGAG. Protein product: CASSYDSSGGE. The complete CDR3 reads CASSYDSSGGELFF.

CDR3 loop: CASSPEGRGVFDEQFF. The CDR3 bases that were read are TGTGCCAGCAGCCCCGAGGGGCGGGGGGTATTCGATGAG. The rearrangement joins TRBV14 to TRBJ2-1; 8 positions match TRBD2. The sequenced fragment ends 3 residues before the CDR3 boundary, so the rest is inferred from the germline J gene. J gave up 8 bases and V 4 bases, and 13 bases lay outside the gene matches. CDR1 and CDR2 from the germline V gene are SGHDN and FVKESK. The CDR3 consists of 16 residues.

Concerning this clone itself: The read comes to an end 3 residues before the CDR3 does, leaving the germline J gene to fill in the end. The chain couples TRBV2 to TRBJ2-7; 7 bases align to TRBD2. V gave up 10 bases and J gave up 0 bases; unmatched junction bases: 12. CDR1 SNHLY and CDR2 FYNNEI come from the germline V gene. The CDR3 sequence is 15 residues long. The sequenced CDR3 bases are TGTGCCACCTCACGGGGGGAAGAGAACTCCTACGAG. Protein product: CATSRGEENSYE. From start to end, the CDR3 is CATSRGEENSYEQYF.

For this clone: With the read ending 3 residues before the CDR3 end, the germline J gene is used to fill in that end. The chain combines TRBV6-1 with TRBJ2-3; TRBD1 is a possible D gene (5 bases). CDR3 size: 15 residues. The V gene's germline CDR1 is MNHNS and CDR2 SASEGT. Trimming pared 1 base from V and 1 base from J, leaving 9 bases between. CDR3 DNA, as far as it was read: TGTGCCAGCAGTGAAGGTGGGGCTGGCACAGATACG. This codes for CASSEGGAGTDT. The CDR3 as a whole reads CASSEGGAGTDTQYF.

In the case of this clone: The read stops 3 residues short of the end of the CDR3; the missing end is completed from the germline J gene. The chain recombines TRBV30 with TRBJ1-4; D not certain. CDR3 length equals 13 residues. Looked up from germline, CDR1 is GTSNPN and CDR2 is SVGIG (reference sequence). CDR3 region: CAWSVREGSPLFF. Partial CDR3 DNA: TGTGCCTGGAGTGTAAGAGAGGGCTCACCA.

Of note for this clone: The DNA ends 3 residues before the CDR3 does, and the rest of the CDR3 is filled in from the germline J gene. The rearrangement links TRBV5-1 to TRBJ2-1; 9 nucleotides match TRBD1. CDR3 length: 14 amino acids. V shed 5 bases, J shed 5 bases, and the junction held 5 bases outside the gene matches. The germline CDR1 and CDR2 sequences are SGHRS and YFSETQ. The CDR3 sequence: CASSWTGVNNEQFF. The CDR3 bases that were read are TGCGCCAGCAGTTGGACAGGGGTTAACAATGAG.

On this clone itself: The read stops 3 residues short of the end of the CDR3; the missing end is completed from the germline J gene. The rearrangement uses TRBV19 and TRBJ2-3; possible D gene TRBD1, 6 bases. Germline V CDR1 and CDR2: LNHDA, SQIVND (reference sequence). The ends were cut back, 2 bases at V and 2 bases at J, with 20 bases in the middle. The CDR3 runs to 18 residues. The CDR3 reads CASSIRQDPAQYTDTQYF. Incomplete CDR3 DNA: TGTGCCAGTAGTATAAGACAGGACCCAGCCCAATACACAGATACG.